This TCR beta chain was recorded in a study of CD8 T cells in ankylosing spondylitis. As to this clonotype: Its antigen is unidentified.

MiXCR, run by TCRdb on the 5' RACE reads, gives a single entry per CDR3 protein. The sample lists almost 400,000 distinct CDR3 sequences, about 20% occurring once. Notes on the study in general: In synovial fluid and blood from reactive arthritis, some motif variants were previously reported. What appeared characteristic of ankylosing spondylitis blood was a TCR beta motif of several highly homologous variants.

Sequenced: blood, either unsorted or a sorted T cell fraction (not recorded which). The clonotype originates from a male donor with ankylosing spondylitis.

CDR3: CASSSWDILGFGQYF. The CDR3 DNA reads as TGTGCCAGCAGTTCTTGGGATATTCTTGGGTTCGGGCAGTACTTC. The chain has TRBV27 and TRBJ2-7, with D hard to call. CDR1 is MNHEY and CDR2 is SMNVEV in the germline V gene (reference sequence). This CDR3 contains 15 residues. Trimming pared 4 bases from V and 9 bases from J, leaving 22 bases between.